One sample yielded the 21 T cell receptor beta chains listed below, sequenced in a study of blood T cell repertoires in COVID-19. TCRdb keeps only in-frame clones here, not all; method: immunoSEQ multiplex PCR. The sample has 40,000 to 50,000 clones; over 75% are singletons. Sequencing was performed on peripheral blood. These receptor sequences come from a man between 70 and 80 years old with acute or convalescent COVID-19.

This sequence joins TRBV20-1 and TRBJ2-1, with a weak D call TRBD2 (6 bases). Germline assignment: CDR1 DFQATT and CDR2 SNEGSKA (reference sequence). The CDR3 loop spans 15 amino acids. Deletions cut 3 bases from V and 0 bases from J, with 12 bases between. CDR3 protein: CSASRAGFSYNEQFF. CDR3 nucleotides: TGCAGTGCTAGTAGGGCGGGGTTCTCCTACAATGAGCAGTTCTTC.

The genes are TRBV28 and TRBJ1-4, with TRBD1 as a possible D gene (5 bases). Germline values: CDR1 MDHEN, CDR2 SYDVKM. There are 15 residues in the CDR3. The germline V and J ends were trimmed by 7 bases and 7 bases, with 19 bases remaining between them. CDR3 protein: CASIASSRGSEKLFF. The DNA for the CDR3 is TGTGCCAGCATTGCCTCCTCCCGGGGGTCTGAAAAACTGTTTTTT.

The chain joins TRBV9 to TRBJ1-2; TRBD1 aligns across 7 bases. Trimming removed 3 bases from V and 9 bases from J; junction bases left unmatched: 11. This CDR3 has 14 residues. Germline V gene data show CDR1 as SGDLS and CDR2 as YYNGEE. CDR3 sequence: CASSARQGSDSYTF. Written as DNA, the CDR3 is TGTGCCAGCAGCGCTAGACAGGGAAGTGACAGCTACACCTTC.

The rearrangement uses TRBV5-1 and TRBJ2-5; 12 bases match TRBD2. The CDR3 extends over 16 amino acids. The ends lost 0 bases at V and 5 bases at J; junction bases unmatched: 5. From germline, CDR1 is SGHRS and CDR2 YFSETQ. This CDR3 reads CASSLGLAGVGETQYF. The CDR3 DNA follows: TGCGCCAGCAGCTTGGGACTAGCGGGGGTTGGGGAGACCCAGTACTTC.

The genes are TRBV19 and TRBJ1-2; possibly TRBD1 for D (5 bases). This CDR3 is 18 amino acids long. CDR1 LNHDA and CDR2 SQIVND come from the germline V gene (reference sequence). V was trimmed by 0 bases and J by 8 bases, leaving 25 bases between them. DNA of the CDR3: TGTGCCAGTAGTATAGACCTCCCCCGCTATCAGGGATGGATCGGCTACACCTTC. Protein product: CASSIDLPRYQGWIGYTF.

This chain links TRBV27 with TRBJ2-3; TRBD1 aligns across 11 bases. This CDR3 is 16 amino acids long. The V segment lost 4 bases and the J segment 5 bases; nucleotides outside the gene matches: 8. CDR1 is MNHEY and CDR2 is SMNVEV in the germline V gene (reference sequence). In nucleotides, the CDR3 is TGTGCCAGCAGTTCCGGGACAGGGGGAATTGTAGATACGCAGTATTTT. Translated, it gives CASSSGTGGIVDTQYF.

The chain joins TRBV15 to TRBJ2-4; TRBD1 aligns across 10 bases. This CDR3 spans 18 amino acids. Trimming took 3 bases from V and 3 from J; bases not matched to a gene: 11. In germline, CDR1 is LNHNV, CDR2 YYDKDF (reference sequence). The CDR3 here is CATSRNRDRGLLKNIQYF. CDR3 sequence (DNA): TGTGCCACCAGCAGGAACCGGGACAGGGGTCTCCTCAAAAACATTCAGTACTTC.

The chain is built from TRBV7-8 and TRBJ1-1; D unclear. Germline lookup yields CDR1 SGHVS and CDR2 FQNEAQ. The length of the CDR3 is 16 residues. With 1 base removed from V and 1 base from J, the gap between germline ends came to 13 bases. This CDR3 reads CASSLGIPGPNTEAFF. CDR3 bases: TGTGCCAGCAGCTTAGGGATCCCGGGTCCGAACACTGAAGCTTTCTTT.

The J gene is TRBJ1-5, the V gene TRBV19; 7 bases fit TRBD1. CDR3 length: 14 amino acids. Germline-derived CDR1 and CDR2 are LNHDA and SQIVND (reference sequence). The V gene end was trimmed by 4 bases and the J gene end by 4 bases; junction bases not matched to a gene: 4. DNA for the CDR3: TGTGCCAGTAGTACGACAGGGAGGAATCAGCCCCAGCATTTT. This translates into CASSTTGRNQPQHF.

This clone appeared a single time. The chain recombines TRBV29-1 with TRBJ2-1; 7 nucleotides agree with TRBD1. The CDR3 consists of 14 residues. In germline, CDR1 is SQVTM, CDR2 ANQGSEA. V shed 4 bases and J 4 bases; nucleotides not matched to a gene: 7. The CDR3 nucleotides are TGCAGCGTTGTTGGACAGGAGATTTACAATGAGCAGTTCTTC. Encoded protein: CSVVGQEIYNEQFF.

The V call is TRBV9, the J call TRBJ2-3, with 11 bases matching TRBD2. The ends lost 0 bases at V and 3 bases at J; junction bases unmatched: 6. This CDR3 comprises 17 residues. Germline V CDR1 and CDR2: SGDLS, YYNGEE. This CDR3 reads CASSVELAGVRTDTQYF. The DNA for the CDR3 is TGTGCCAGCAGCGTAGAACTAGCGGGGGTCCGGACAGATACGCAGTATTTT.

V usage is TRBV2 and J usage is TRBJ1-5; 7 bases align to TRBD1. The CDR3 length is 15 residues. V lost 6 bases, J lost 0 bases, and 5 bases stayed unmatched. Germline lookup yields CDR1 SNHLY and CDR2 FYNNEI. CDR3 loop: CASRIGTVSNQPQHF. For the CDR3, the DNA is TGTGCCAGCAGAATAGGGACAGTTAGCAATCAGCCCCAGCATTTT.

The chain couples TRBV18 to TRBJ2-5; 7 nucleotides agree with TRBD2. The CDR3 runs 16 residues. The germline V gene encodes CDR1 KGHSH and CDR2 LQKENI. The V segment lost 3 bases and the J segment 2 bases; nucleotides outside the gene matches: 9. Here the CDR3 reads CASSPARASGQETQYF. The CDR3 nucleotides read TGTGCCAGCTCACCCGCCCGGGCTAGCGGACAAGAGACCCAGTACTTC.

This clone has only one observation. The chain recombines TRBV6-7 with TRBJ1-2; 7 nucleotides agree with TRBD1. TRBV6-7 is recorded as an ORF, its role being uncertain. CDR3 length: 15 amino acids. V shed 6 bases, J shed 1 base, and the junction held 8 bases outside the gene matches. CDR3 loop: CASSRAQGGNYGYTF. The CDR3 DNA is TGTGCCAGCAGCCGAGCCCAGGGGGGTAACTATGGCTACACCTTC.

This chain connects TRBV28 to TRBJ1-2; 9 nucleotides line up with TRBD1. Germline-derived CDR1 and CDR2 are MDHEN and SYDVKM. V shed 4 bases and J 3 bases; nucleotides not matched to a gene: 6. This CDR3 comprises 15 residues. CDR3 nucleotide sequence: TGTGCCAGCAGTTCCCGGGACAGGGCGTACTATGGCTACACCTTC. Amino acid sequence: CASSSRDRAYYGYTF.

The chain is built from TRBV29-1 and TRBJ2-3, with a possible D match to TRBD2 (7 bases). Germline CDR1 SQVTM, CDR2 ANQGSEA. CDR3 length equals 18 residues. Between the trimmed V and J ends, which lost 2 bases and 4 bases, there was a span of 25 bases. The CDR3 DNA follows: TGCAGCGTTGAATACGTTACAGGCGGGGGCCCAAGGGCAGATACGCAGTATTTT. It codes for CSVEYVTGGGPRADTQYF.

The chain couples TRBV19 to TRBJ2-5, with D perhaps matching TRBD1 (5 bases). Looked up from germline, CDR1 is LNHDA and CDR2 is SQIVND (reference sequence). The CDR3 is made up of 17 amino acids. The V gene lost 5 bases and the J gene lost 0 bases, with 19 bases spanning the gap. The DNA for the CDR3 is TGTGCCAGTAGTGCCCAGTCAGGGCCCTACTACCAAGAGACCCAGTACTTC. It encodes CASSAQSGPYYQETQYF.

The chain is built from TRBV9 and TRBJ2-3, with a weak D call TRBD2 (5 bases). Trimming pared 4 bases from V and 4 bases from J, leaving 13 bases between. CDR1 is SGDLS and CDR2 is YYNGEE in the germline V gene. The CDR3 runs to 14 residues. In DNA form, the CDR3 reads TGTGCCAGCAGCCACCCCTATAGCGCAGATACGCAGTATTTT. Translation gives CASSHPYSADTQYF.

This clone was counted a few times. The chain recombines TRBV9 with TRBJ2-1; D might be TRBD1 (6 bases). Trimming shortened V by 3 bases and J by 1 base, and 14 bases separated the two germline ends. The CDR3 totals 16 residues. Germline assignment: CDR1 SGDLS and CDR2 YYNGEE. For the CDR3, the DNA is TGTGCCAGCAGCGCACCCGTGCAGGGGTCCTACAATGAGCAGTTCTTC. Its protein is CASSAPVQGSYNEQFF.

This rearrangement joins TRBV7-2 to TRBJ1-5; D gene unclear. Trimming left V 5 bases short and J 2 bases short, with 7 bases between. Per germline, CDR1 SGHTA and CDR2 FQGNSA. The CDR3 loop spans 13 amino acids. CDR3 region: CASSNGGNQPQHF. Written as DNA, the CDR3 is TGTGCCAGCAGCAACGGAGGCAATCAGCCCCAGCATTTT. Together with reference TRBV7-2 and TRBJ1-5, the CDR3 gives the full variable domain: GAGVSQSPSNKVTEKGKDVELRCDPISGHTALYWYRQSLGQGLEFLIYFQGNSAPDKSGLPSDRFSAERTGGSVSTLTIQRTQQEDSAVYLCASSNGGNQPQHFGDGTRLSIL.

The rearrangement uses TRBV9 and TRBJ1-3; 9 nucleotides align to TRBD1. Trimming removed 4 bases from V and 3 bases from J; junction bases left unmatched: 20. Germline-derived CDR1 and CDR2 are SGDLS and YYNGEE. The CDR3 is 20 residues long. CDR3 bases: TGTGCCAGCAGCTCCCGGGGGGGGACAGGGATCCTCGAAGGTGGAAACACCATATATTTT. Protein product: CASSSRGGTGILEGGNTIYF.